Shown below are 6 T cell receptor beta chains from a single sample sequenced in a study of blood T cell repertoires in COVID-19. TCRdb's table, derived via immunoSEQ multiplex PCR, lists solely in-frame clones and lacks some. The repertoire holds about 12,000 clones, with approximately 80% as singletons. The sequenced sample was peripheral blood. The receptors shown here come from a man older than 75 with acute or convalescent COVID-19.

The table lists this clone with a count of one. This chain connects TRBV11-2 to TRBJ1-2; 11 nucleotides line up with TRBD1. This CDR3 is built from 16 residues. After removal of 3 bases from V and 9 bases from J, the junction contained 12 bases not matched to a gene. CDR1 is SGHAT and CDR2 is FQNNGV in the germline V gene. In DNA form, the CDR3 reads TGTGCCAGCAGCTTCGCTAGTACGGGACAGGGGGGACGCTACACCTTC. Protein: CASSFASTGQGGRYTF. Filled out from reference TRBV11-2 and TRBJ1-2, the complete variable domain reads EAGVAQSPRYKIIEKRQSVAFWCNPISGHATLYWYQQILGQGPKLLIQFQNNGVVDDSQLPKDRFSAERLKGVDSTLKIQPAKLEDSAVYLCASSFASTGQGGRYTFGSGTRLTVV.

This chain links TRBV28 with TRBJ2-3; 9 bases are a match to TRBD2. Germline V gene lookup returns CDR1 MDHEN and CDR2 SYDVKM. The length of the CDR3 is 14 residues. V was pared by 3 bases and J by 6 bases, with 4 bases of the junction left unmatched. This chain's CDR3 is CASSFLAGTDTQYF. The CDR3 region has the DNA TGTGCCAGCAGTTTTCTAGCGGGGACTGATACGCAGTATTTT.

This chain joins TRBV19 and TRBJ1-4; no clear D gene. V gave up 3 bases and J gave up 2 bases, with 10 bases separating them. The CDR3 has 15 residues. The V gene's germline CDR1 is LNHDA and CDR2 SQIVND (reference sequence). The CDR3 loop reads CASSILITTNEKLFF. The DNA of the CDR3 is TGTGCCAGTAGTATTCTAATTACGACTAATGAAAAACTGTTTTTT.

V usage is TRBV28 and J usage is TRBJ1-1, with 7 nucleotides matching TRBD1. Looked up from germline, CDR1 is MDHEN and CDR2 is SYDVKM. The CDR3 extends over 15 amino acids. Losses at the gene ends were 4 bases for V and 5 bases for J; bases not matched to a gene: 10. CDR3 sequence: CASSSPRRGNTEAFF. Written as DNA, the CDR3 is TGTGCCAGCAGTTCTCCCCGCAGGGGGAATACTGAAGCTTTCTTT.

This clone was picked up a small number of times. CDR3 coding DNA: TGCGCCAGCAGCTTGGACGTCAGGGAACGTTCACCCCTCCACTTT. This encodes CASSLDVRERSPLHF. The chain uses TRBV5-1 and TRBJ1-6, with D possibly being TRBD1 (5 bases). The germline V gene encodes CDR1 SGHRS and CDR2 YFSETQ. The CDR3 runs 15 residues. Between the trimmed V and J ends, which lost 0 bases and 9 bases, there was a span of 13 bases.

This clone was observed a single time. The rearrangement links TRBV19 to TRBJ2-7; 9 nucleotides match TRBD1. The V gene's germline CDR1 is LNHDA and CDR2 SQIVND (reference sequence). V lost 5 bases, J lost 4 bases, and 12 bases stayed unmatched. The CDR3 totals 16 residues. This chain's CDR3 is CASSSIFGQGFYEQYF. The CDR3 DNA sequence: TGTGCCAGTAGTTCCATCTTCGGACAGGGGTTTTACGAGCAGTACTTC.